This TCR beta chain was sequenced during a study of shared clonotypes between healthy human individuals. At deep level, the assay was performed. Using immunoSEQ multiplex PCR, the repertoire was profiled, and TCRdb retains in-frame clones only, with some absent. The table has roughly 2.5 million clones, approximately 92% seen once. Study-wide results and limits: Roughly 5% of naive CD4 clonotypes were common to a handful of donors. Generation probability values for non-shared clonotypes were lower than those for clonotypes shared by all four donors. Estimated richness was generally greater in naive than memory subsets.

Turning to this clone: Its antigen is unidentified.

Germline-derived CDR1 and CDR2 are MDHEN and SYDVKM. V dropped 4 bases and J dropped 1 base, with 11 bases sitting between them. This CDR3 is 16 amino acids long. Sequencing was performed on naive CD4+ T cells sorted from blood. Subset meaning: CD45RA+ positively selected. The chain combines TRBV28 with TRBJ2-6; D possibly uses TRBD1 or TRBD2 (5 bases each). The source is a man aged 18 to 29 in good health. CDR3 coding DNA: TGTGCCAGCAGTTGGCCGTGGGGGTCTGGGGCCAACGTCCTGACTTTC. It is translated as CASSWPWGSGANVLTF.